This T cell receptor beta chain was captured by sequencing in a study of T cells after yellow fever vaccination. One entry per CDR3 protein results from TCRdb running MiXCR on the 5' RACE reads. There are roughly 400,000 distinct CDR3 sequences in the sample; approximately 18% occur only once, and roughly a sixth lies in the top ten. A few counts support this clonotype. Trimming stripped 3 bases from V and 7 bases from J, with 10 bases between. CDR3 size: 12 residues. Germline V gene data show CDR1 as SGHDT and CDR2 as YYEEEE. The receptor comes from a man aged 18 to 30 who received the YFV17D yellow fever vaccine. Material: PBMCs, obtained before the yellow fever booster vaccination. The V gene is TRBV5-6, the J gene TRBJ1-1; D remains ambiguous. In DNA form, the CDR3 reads TGTGCCAGCAGCTCGCCTGACTATGAAGCTTTCTTT. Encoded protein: CASSSPDYEAFF.